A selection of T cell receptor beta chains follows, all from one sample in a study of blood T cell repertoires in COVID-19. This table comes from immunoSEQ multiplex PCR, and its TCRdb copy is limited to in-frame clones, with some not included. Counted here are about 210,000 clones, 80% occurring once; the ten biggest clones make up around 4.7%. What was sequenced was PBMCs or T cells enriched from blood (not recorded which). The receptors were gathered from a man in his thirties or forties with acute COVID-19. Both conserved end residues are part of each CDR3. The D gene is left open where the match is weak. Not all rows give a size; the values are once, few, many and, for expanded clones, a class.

DNA: TGTGCCACGACGTCGCGGGGCGAGGAGACCCAGTACTTC
CDR3: CATTSRGEETQYF
J: TRBJ2-5
D: NA
V: TRBV6-5
size: NA

DNA: TGTGCCAGCTCACGAGGACAGGGAGGTTTCCAGCCCCAGCATTTT
CDR3: CASSRGQGGFQPQHF
J: TRBJ1-5
D: TRBD1
V: TRBV18
size: once

DNA: TGCGCCAGCAGCTTAAGGACAGAAACCGGGGAGCTGTTTTTT
CDR3: CASSLRTETGELFF
J: TRBJ2-2
D: NA
V: TRBV5-1
size: NA

DNA: TGTGCCAGCAGCCCTACTAGCGGGGCTGATAATGAGCAGTTCTTC
CDR3: CASSPTSGADNEQFF
J: TRBJ2-1
D: TRBD2
V: TRBV5-4
size: NA

DNA: TGTGCCAGCAGTCGGGGGGCTAATGAAAAACTGTTTTTT
CDR3: CASSRGANEKLFF
J: TRBJ1-4
D: NA
V: TRBV27
size: few

DNA: TGTGCCAGCAGCTTACAACCCGGACAGGGGCCCTCTACTGAAGCTTTCTTT
CDR3: CASSLQPGQGPSTEAFF
J: TRBJ1-1
D: TRBD1
V: TRBV7-6
size: NA

DNA: TGTGCCAGCAGCCGCAGACAGCCCGAAGCTTTCTTT
CDR3: CASSRRQPEAFF
J: TRBJ1-1
D: NA
V: TRBV12-3/TRBV12-4
size: NA

DNA: TGTGCCAGCAGTTACTCGGAGGGATACGAGCAGTACTTC
CDR3: CASSYSEGYEQYF
J: TRBJ2-7
D: NA
V: TRBV6-5
size: NA

DNA: TGTGCCAGCAGTTTGAGTGTGAGGGCTCAGTACTATGGCTACACCTTC
CDR3: CASSLSVRAQYYGYTF
J: TRBJ1-2
D: NA
V: TRBV27
size: NA

DNA: TGTGCCAGCAGCCCCGGGACAGTCTCTTCACCCCTCCACTTT
CDR3: CASSPGTVSSPLHF
J: TRBJ1-6
D: TRBD1
V: TRBV9
size: NA

DNA: TGCGCCAGCAGCCCAGTGGAGACAGGACCCTACGAGCAGTACTTC
CDR3: CASSPVETGPYEQYF
J: TRBJ2-7
D: NA
V: TRBV4-1
size: NA

DNA: TGTGCCAGCAGCTTTGGTCTAGCGGGGGGCCCCTACACCTACGAGCAGTACTTC
CDR3: CASSFGLAGGPYTYEQYF
J: TRBJ2-7
D: TRBD2
V: TRBV5-4
size: NA

DNA: TGTGCCAGTCATCCGGGTCCCCAGCATTTT
CDR3: CASHPGPQHF
J: TRBJ1-5
D: NA
V: TRBV6-4
size: NA

DNA: TGTGCCTGGGACCCGGGACTAGCAGGAGAGACCCAGTACTTC
CDR3: CAWDPGLAGETQYF
J: TRBJ2-5
D: TRBD2
V: TRBV30
size: NA

DNA: TGTGCCAGCAGCCCCCAGAGCGGCGGGGGCAATGAGCAGTTCTTC
CDR3: CASSPQSGGGNEQFF
J: TRBJ2-1
D: TRBD2
V: TRBV7-6
size: few

DNA: TGTGCCAGCGTTCAGACTTATAATTCACCCCTCCACTTT
CDR3: CASVQTYNSPLHF
J: TRBJ1-6
D: NA
V: TRBV19
size: NA

DNA: TGTGCCAGCAGCCACGGTAGAGGCTACACCTTC
CDR3: CASSHGRGYTF
J: TRBJ1-2
D: NA
V: TRBV4-2
size: NA

DNA: TGTGCCAGTAGTATTTCCGGGACAGCCGTGAACACTGAAGCTTTCTTT
CDR3: CASSISGTAVNTEAFF
J: TRBJ1-1
D: TRBD1
V: TRBV19
size: NA

DNA: TGTGCCAGCAGCACGGTTCCACCATATGGCTACACCTTC
CDR3: CASSTVPPYGYTF
J: TRBJ1-2
D: NA
V: TRBV11-2
size: NA

DNA: TGTGCCTGGAGTGTACGCGACGAGCAGTACTTC
CDR3: CAWSVRDEQYF
J: TRBJ2-7
D: NA
V: TRBV30
size: NA

DNA: TGTGCCAGCAGCACCCCCGGGACTGAAGCTTTCTTT
CDR3: CASSTPGTEAFF
J: TRBJ1-1
D: NA
V: TRBV11-2
size: NA

DNA: TGTGCCAGCAGCCATGGGGACTCAAGCGGGTACAATGAGCAGTTCTTC
CDR3: CASSHGDSSGYNEQFF
J: TRBJ2-1
D: NA
V: TRBV3-1/TRBV3-2
size: NA

DNA: TGTGCCAGCAGTCTAGCGGGGGGCTTCAATGAGCAGTTCTTC
CDR3: CASSLAGGFNEQFF
J: TRBJ2-1
D: TRBD2
V: TRBV3-1/TRBV3-2
size: NA

DNA: TGTGCCAGCAGCTTTAGCTACGAGCAGTACTTC
CDR3: CASSFSYEQYF
J: TRBJ2-7
D: NA
V: TRBV7-9
size: NA

DNA: TGCGCCAGCAGGTCCGGGACAGGGAGCGAAAAACTGTTTTTT
CDR3: CASRSGTGSEKLFF
J: TRBJ1-4
D: TRBD1
V: TRBV5-1
size: few

DNA: TGTGCCAGTAGTGCTCAGAAGCAGCCCCAGCATTTT
CDR3: CASSAQKQPQHF
J: TRBJ1-5
D: NA
V: TRBV19
size: NA

DNA: TGTGCCAGCAGCCAACCAGGACAGGTCGGAGCTAATTCACCCCTCCACTTT
CDR3: CASSQPGQVGANSPLHF
J: TRBJ1-6
D: TRBD1
V: TRBV4-2
size: NA

DNA: TGTGCCAGTACGGAGGGCAACTATGGCTACACCTTC
CDR3: CASTEGNYGYTF
J: TRBJ1-2
D: NA
V: TRBV19
size: NA

DNA: TGTGCCAGTAGTGCATATGGTAGTAGCACAGATACGCAGTATTTT
CDR3: CASSAYGSSTDTQYF
J: TRBJ2-3
D: NA
V: TRBV19
size: NA

DNA: TGTGCCAGCAGCCGACGAGGCAATTCACCCCTCCACTTT
CDR3: CASSRRGNSPLHF
J: TRBJ1-6
D: NA
V: TRBV14
size: NA

DNA: TGCGCCAGCAGCTTGCGAGGTAGTGAGTCTAATGAAAAACTGTTTTTT
CDR3: CASSLRGSESNEKLFF
J: TRBJ1-4
D: NA
V: TRBV5-1
size: NA

DNA: TGTGCCAGCGGACGGACAGGGGGTGACGAAAAACTGTTTTTT
CDR3: CASGRTGGDEKLFF
J: TRBJ1-4
D: TRBD1
V: TRBV5-5
size: few

DNA: TGTGCCAGCAGCTTACGTCCGGCAGGGCGCGACGAGCAGTACTTC
CDR3: CASSLRPAGRDEQYF
J: TRBJ2-7
D: NA
V: TRBV7-6
size: NA

DNA: TGTGCCAGCAGCGAACAACAGGGGAAGGTGAGCGAGCAGTACTTC
CDR3: CASSEQQGKVSEQYF
J: TRBJ2-7
D: TRBD1
V: TRBV7-6
size: once

DNA: TGTGCCAGTAGTATAGTCAACAGCGGCGTTAAGGAAAAACTGTTTTTT
CDR3: CASSIVNSGVKEKLFF
J: TRBJ1-4
D: NA
V: TRBV19
size: NA

DNA: TGCGCCAGCAGCCCGACGGCGGGTAGACTTAATTCACCCCTCCACTTT
CDR3: CASSPTAGRLNSPLHF
J: TRBJ1-6
D: NA
V: TRBV5-1
size: NA

DNA: TGCAGCGTTGACCTCCGGGCGGGACAGGGGGCCCCGAAACGGGGCTACACCTTC
CDR3: CSVDLRAGQGAPKRGYTF
J: TRBJ1-2
D: TRBD1
V: TRBV29-1
size: NA

DNA: TGTGCCAGTAGTATACGGAGAGCCTCCAATCAGCCCCAGCATTTT
CDR3: CASSIRRASNQPQHF
J: TRBJ1-5
D: NA
V: TRBV19
size: NA

DNA: TGTGCCATCAGGGACAGGGAGGCAAACACCATATATTTT
CDR3: CAIRDREANTIYF
J: TRBJ1-3
D: TRBD1
V: TRBV10-3
size: NA

DNA: TGTGCCAGCAGGCGTGGACAGGGTGGAAACACCATATATTTT
CDR3: CASRRGQGGNTIYF
J: TRBJ1-3
D: TRBD1
V: TRBV28
size: NA

DNA: TGTGCCAGTAATCCCCGCAGATCAGAAGAAGGCTACACCTTC
CDR3: CASNPRRSEEGYTF
J: TRBJ1-2
D: NA
V: TRBV19
size: NA

DNA: TGTGCCAGCAGCTACACCTACAATGAGCAGTTCTTC
CDR3: CASSYTYNEQFF
J: TRBJ2-1
D: NA
V: TRBV11-2
size: NA

DNA: TGTGCCAGCAGCCCAGGGGGGCGAAATGAGCAGTTCTTC
CDR3: CASSPGGRNEQFF
J: TRBJ2-1
D: NA
V: TRBV7-9
size: NA

DNA: TGTGCCAGCAGCCAAGAAGGGGGATCTAATTCACCCCTCCACTTT
CDR3: CASSQEGGSNSPLHF
J: TRBJ1-6
D: NA
V: TRBV3-1/TRBV3-2
size: NA

DNA: TGTGCCAGCAGCTTGGTTGGAGCGTATGGCTACACCTTC
CDR3: CASSLVGAYGYTF
J: TRBJ1-2
D: NA
V: TRBV5-4
size: NA

DNA: TGTGCCAGCAGCCTACCGGGACAGTACAATGAGCAGTTCTTC
CDR3: CASSLPGQYNEQFF
J: TRBJ2-1
D: TRBD1
V: TRBV3-1/TRBV3-2
size: few

DNA: TGTGCCAGCAGCGTGGGTCCTGGGACACAAGGAAACACCATATATTTT
CDR3: CASSVGPGTQGNTIYF
J: TRBJ1-3
D: NA
V: TRBV9
size: once

DNA: TGTGCCAGCTCGTCCAGCGGGGGGTTCAATGAGCAGTTCTTC
CDR3: CASSSSGGFNEQFF
J: TRBJ2-1
D: TRBD2
V: TRBV6-5
size: NA

DNA: TGTGCCAGCAGCGGGGGCGGGGGGGCCGTGTACGAGCAGTACTTC
CDR3: CASSGGGGAVYEQYF
J: TRBJ2-7
D: TRBD2
V: TRBV9
size: NA

DNA: TGTGCCAGTATGAGGGAGGGGGAATCAAATCAGCCCCAGCATTTT
CDR3: CASMREGESNQPQHF
J: TRBJ1-5
D: NA
V: TRBV19
size: NA

DNA: TGTGCCAGCAACAGGGTCGGCACTGAAGCTTTCTTT
CDR3: CASNRVGTEAFF
J: TRBJ1-1
D: NA
V: TRBV6-5
size: NA

DNA: TGTGCCAGTCACGGGGCTAGCGGGGGCAACTCCTACAATGAGCAGTTCTTC
CDR3: CASHGASGGNSYNEQFF
J: TRBJ2-1
D: TRBD2
V: TRBV19
size: NA

DNA: TGTGCCAGCAGCTTACAGTTAGCCAAAAACATTCAGTACTTC
CDR3: CASSLQLAKNIQYF
J: TRBJ2-4
D: NA
V: TRBV11-2
size: NA

DNA: TGTGCCAGCAGCCCGACAGGGTTTGGAAACACCATATATTTT
CDR3: CASSPTGFGNTIYF
J: TRBJ1-3
D: TRBD1
V: TRBV6-5
size: NA

DNA: TGTGCCTGGAGTGTAATGGGGGCCGATGAGACCCAGTACTTC
CDR3: CAWSVMGADETQYF
J: TRBJ2-5
D: NA
V: TRBV30
size: NA

DNA: TGTGCCAGCAGTACCTCAGGGATATCGAACACTGAAGCTTTCTTT
CDR3: CASSTSGISNTEAFF
J: TRBJ1-1
D: NA
V: TRBV6-5
size: few

DNA: TGTGCCAGCAGGGGGGGGACTAGCGGATCCTACGAGCAGTACTTC
CDR3: CASRGGTSGSYEQYF
J: TRBJ2-7
D: TRBD2
V: TRBV2
size: NA

DNA: TGTGCCAGTAGTATGCGACTAGGGTATGGCTACACCTTC
CDR3: CASSMRLGYGYTF
J: TRBJ1-2
D: NA
V: TRBV19
size: NA

DNA: TGCGCCAGCAGTGAACTAGCGGGGGGTCAAGAGACCCAGTACTTC
CDR3: CASSELAGGQETQYF
J: TRBJ2-5
D: TRBD2
V: TRBV10-1
size: once

DNA: TGTGCCTGGACTCCGACTACCACTAGCACAGATACGCAGTATTTT
CDR3: CAWTPTTTSTDTQYF
J: TRBJ2-3
D: NA
V: TRBV30
size: NA